Only a few counts were recorded for the clone carrying this TCR beta chain. Its antigen is unidentified. A much larger clone lies a single base off, so this may be a read error. The sample originates from a study of breast tumors, draining lymph nodes, adjacent tissues. Findings of the study overall: Tumor TCR diversity was below lymph nodes but above nontumor tissue. Tumor T cell lymph node origin was a supported hypothesis, not proven.

Breast cancer patients provided tissue from their axillary draining lymph nodes. Via MiXCR, TCRdb re-called the multiplex PCR reads, giving one row per CDR3 protein. This table holds approximately 230,000 distinct CDR3 sequences, under 35% found once. Germline CDR1 is DFQATT and CDR2 is SNEGSKA (reference sequence). CDR3 length equals 14 residues. V is TRBV20-1 and J is TRBJ2-5; 8 bases fit TRBD2. The receptor was derived from a female donor with breast cancer. Some clones in this sample may be carry-over from other donors' samples. The sample was axillary lymph node tissue. CDR3 protein: CSARILAVQATQYF. CDR3 sequence (DNA): TGCAGTGCTAGAATACTAGCGGTTCAAGCGACCCAGTACTTC.